This T cell receptor beta chain came from a study of Tregs in tolerant kidney transplant recipients. Sequencing used immunoSEQ multiplex PCR; TCRdb keeps in-frame clones, though not all of them. In the table there are tens of thousands of clones, 93% of which are singletons. V was cut by 4 bases and J by 3 bases, with 9 bases left in between. CDR1 is SGHNT and CDR2 is YENEEA in the germline V gene. This CDR3 region has 13 residues. Recipients received nonmyeloablative bone marrow transplants from related graft donors, with transient mixed chimerism. V usage is TRBV11-3 and J usage is TRBJ1-1, with D possibly being TRBD1 (5 bases). This TCR was recovered from a human patient who received a combined kidney and bone marrow transplant. Part of the T cells may come from the graft donor. Material: CD4+ T cells from blood (PBMCs), obtained 12 months after the transplant. CDR3 sequence: CASSSDSDTEAFF. The CDR3 DNA sequence: TGTGCCAGCAGCTCCGACAGCGACACTGAAGCTTTCTTT.